A selection of T cell receptor beta chains follows, all from one sample in a study of radiotherapy plus CTLA-4 blockade in lung cancer. Data came from immunoSEQ multiplex PCR; TCRdb stores just in-frame clones and leaves some out. The sample holds about 57,000 clones, less than 85% seen once. The specimen comprised peripheral blood, sampled from a patient treated with radiotherapy plus ipilimumab. The receptor source for this set is a human donor with non-small cell lung cancer who had a complete response to radiotherapy plus ipilimumab. CDR3s include the opening cysteine and the closing phenylalanine or tryptophan. A D gene is named only where the DNA matches it firmly.

>NA|TRBJ1-5|TRBV27
TGTGCCAGCAGTTTAGGAGGGTTTGGGCAGCCCCAGCATTTT
CASSLGGFGQPQHF
>NA|TRBJ2-1|TRBV10-2
TGCGCCAGCAGTGAGTCGAACTTGGATGAGCAGTTCTTC
CASSESNLDEQFF
>TRBD1|TRBJ2-7|TRBV5-5
TGTGCCAGCAGCTTGGCCCACGGCGGACAGGCGACCACCTACGAGCAGTACTTC
CASSLAHGGQATTYEQYF
>NA|TRBJ1-1|TRBV30
TGTGCCTGGAGTGCCAGTTTGAACACTGAAGCTTTCTTT
CAWSASLNTEAFF
>NA|TRBJ1-6|TRBV5-1
TGCGCCAGCAGACAGGACTATAATTCACCCCTCCACTTT
CASRQDYNSPLHF
>NA|TRBJ1-2|TRBV30
TGTGCCTGGAGGCTCCCGGGGGTTTCGGGTGGCTACACCTTC
CAWRLPGVSGGYTF
>TRBD1|TRBJ2-6|TRBV23-1
TGCGCCAGCAGTTGGCCGACAGGGGACCTTGCTGGGGCCAACGTCCTGACTTTC
CASSWPTGDLAGANVLTF
>TRBD1|TRBJ1-5|TRBV30
TGTGCCTGGAGTCGGGACAGGGAGAATCAGCCCCAGCATTTT
CAWSRDRENQPQHF
>TRBD2|TRBJ2-2|TRBV10-1
TGCGCCGTACTTAGCGGGAGGGCCTCCGGGGAGCTGTTTTTT
CAVLSGRASGELFF
>TRBD1|TRBJ2-1|TRBV30
TGTGCCTGGAGAAGACAGGGGGCGCCTGGTGAGCAGTTCTTC
CAWRRQGAPGEQFF